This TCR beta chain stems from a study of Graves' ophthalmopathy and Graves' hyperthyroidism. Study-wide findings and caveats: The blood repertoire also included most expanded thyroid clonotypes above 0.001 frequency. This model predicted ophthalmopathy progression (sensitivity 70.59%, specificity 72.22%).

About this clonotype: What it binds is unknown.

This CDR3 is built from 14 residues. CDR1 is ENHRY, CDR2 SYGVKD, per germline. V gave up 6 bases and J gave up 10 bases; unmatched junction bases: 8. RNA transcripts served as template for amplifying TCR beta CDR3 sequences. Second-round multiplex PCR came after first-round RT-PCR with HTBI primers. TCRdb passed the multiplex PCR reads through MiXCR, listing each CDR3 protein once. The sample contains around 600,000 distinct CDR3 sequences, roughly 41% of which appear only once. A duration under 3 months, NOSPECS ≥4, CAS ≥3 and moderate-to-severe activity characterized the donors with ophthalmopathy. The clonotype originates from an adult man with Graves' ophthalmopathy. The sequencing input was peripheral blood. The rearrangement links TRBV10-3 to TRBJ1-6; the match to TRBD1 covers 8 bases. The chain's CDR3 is CAIRTPGGKSPLHF. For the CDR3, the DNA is TGTGCCATCAGAACGCCAGGGGGCAAATCACCCCTCCACTTT.